This TCR beta chain was profiled in a study of blood T cells in healthy people across ages. The authors ran a second PCR of about 6 to 11 cycles using a sample-barcoded 5' primer and a J-beta primer mix. TCRdb called the 5' RACE reads again in MiXCR, with one record for every CDR3 protein. This table has 1.2 million to 1.5 million distinct CDR3 sequences, 45% to 70% appearing once. CDR3 length equals 16 residues. Between the trimmed V and J ends, which lost 0 bases and 4 bases, there was a span of 12 bases. Germline CDR1 is MGHRA and CDR2 is YSYEKL. The chain couples TRBV4-1 to TRBJ2-2; D remains unclear. Sequencing input: blood. This clonotype was sampled from a man aged 18 to 30 in good health. This CDR3 reads CASSQDGPEVTGELFF. CDR3 bases: TGCGCCAGCAGCCAAGATGGCCCAGAAGTCACCGGGGAGCTGTTTTTT.